This TCR beta chain was recovered during a study of cytomegalovirus exposure and HLA in healthy donors. Broader study findings: Most observed TCR sequences were rare, whereas some public TCRs were detected in many donors. The likely origin of a cluster of highly shared sequence variants was a sequencing artifact. Association of 16,951 TCR beta sequences with HLA alleles was found at 0.05 false discovery rate in a later analysis.

The PCR had 60 Vbeta and 13 Jbeta primers. The table came from immunoSEQ multiplex PCR; TCRdb's copy has only in-frame clones and leaves some out. The repertoire consists of some 170,000 clones, with roughly four fifths occurring once and the leading ten covering less than 5%. It was healthy bone marrow donors who served as donors. The germline gives CDR1 SGDLS, CDR2 YYNGEE. The CDR3 length is 13 residues. J gave up 5 bases and V 3 bases, and 4 bases lay outside the gene matches. A note on this clone: Its specificity is not known.

The chain has TRBV9 and TRBJ2-5; TRBD1 agrees at 7 bases. This clonotype was obtained from a man aged 50-59 years in good health and CMV-seropositive. What was sequenced was PBMCs. CDR3 nucleotide sequence: TGTGCCAGCAGCGGACAGGGCCACGAGACCCAGTACTTC. It specifies CASSGQGHETQYF.